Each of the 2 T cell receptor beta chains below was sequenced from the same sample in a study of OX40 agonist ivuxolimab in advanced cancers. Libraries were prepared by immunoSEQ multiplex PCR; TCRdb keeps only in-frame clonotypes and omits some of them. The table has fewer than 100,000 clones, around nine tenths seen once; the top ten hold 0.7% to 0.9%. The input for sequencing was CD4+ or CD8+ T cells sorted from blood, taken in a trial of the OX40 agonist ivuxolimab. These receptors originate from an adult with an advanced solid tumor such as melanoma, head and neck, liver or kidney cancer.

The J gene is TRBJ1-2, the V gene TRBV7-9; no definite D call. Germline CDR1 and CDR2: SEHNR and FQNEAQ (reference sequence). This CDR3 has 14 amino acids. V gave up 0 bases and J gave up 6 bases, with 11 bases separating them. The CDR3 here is CASSLAAGLNGYTF. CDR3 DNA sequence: TGTGCCAGCAGCTTAGCGGCAGGATTGAATGGCTACACCTTC.

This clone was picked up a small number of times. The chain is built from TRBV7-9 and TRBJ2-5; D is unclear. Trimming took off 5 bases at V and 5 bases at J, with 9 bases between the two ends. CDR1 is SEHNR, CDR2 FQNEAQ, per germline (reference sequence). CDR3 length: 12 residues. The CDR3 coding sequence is TGTGCCAGCAGCCCCGTTGGCGAGACCCAGTACTTC. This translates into CASSPVGETQYF.